The rows below give T cell receptor beta chains drawn from one sample of a study of blood T cell repertoires in COVID-19. Some clones are missing from TCRdb's copy, which holds only in-frame ones; the method was immunoSEQ multiplex PCR. The table records 130,000 to 150,000 clones, 87% of them present only once. Sequencing input: peripheral blood. These receptors came from a man aged 45-65 years who had recovered from COVID-19. Each CDR3 is given without its conserved first and last residue. D genes are given only for firm matches. Clone size is given for some rows only: seen once, a few or many times, or a class if the clone is expanded.

clone size | D gene | V gene | CDR3 protein
- | TRBD2 | TRBV5-1 | ASRLAGANTGELF
- | - | TRBV6-5 | ASSSAQGYT
- | TRBD2 | TRBV7-2 | ASSLVIFVAGGTDTQY
- | TRBD1 | TRBV5-4 | ASSAGTEKNIQY
- | TRBD1 | TRBV7-9 | ASSLGQGPDTQY
- | TRBD2 | TRBV5-6 | ASSPTSGFNNEQF
- | - | TRBV6-2/TRBV6-3 | ASSYPSSGANVLT
few | TRBD2 | TRBV4-3 | ASSPALAGGPNEQF
- | - | TRBV14 | ASNRGGETQY
- | - | TRBV2 | ASDRGYNTGELF